Listed below are T cell receptor beta chains from one sample, sequenced in a study of T cell repertoires in cytomegalovirus infection. One entry per CDR3 protein, called by TCRdb with MiXCR from the reads. This sample carries about 530,000 distinct CDR3 sequences, about 26% of them seen once, and the ten largest clones take about 13%. Sequencing input: PBMCs. The receptors here all came from a human donor in good health (CMV status not recorded). Some clones in this sample may be carry-over from other donors' samples. CDR3s include the opening cysteine and the closing phenylalanine or tryptophan. D genes are given only for firm matches. A clone size is listed for some rows: how often the clone was seen (once, few, many), or a class if it is expanded.

d_gene | j_gene | abundance | v_gene | len | CDR3nt | CDR3aa
. | TRBJ2-7 | . | TRBV30 | 15 | TGTGCCTGGAGTCCCTCGGGACAAAGCTCCTACGAGCAGTACTTC | CAWSPSGQSSYEQYF
. | TRBJ1-4 | . | TRBV19 | 14 | TGTGCCAGTACTCGGGGATTAACTAATGAAAAACTGTTTTTT | CASTRGLTNEKLFF
. | TRBJ2-1 | . | TRBV12-3/TRBV12-4 | 13 | TGTGCCAGCAGTTCCGGGGTTTCGATTGGGCAGTTCTTC | CASSSGVSIGQFF
TRBD2 | TRBJ2-2 | . | TRBV12-5 | 17 | TGTGCTAGTGGTTTGTACCTTAGCGGGAGCCTCACCGGGGAGCTGTTTTTT | CASGLYLSGSLTGELFF
. | TRBJ2-3 | . | TRBV9 | 17 | TGTGCCAGCAGCCTAAGGGCCGCTACCACTAGCACAGATACGCAGTATTTT | CASSLRAATTSTDTQYF
TRBD1 | TRBJ1-4 | many | TRBV7-8 | 15 | TGTGCCAGCAGCTTAGCCGGGACAGGGGGTGAAAAACTGTTTTTT | CASSLAGTGGEKLFF
. | TRBJ1-5 | few | TRBV6-2/TRBV6-3 | 14 | TGTGCCAGCAGTGACGGGGCTATCAATCAGCCCCAGCATTTT | CASSDGAINQPQHF
TRBD1 | TRBJ2-7 | many | TRBV7-2 | 13 | TGTGCCAGCAGCCACGGACAGGTCTACGAGCAGTACTTC | CASSHGQVYEQYF
. | TRBJ1-3 | few | TRBV11-2 | 17 | TGTGCCAGCAGCTTAGGGGGAAAGGGAGCCTCTGGAAACACCATATATTTT | CASSLGGKGASGNTIYF
TRBD1 | TRBJ2-2 | few | TRBV7-3 | 15 | TGTGCCAGCAGCCACGTGGACAGGGGCACCGGGGAGCTGTTTTTT | CASSHVDRGTGELFF
TRBD1 | TRBJ2-3 | many | TRBV7-2 | 15 | TGTGCCAGCAGCCCACCGGGACAGGGCACAGATACGCAGTATTTT | CASSPPGQGTDTQYF
TRBD1 | TRBJ1-1 | many | TRBV7-2 | 14 | TGTGCCAGCAGCTGGGACAGAAGGAACACTGAAGCTTTCTTT | CASSWDRRNTEAFF
. | TRBJ1-1 | many | TRBV7-2 | 15 | TGTGCCAGCAGCTTAGTCGGAACGTCTCAACTCGAAGCTTTCTTT | CASSLVGTSQLEAFF
. | TRBJ1-5 | few | TRBV7-6 | 15 | TGTGCCAGCAGCCCCCGTGAGGGAACGCATCAGCCCCAGCATTTT | CASSPREGTHQPQHF
. | TRBJ1-2 | . | TRBV28 | 13 | TGTGCCAGCAGCATCGACACATCCTATGGCTACACCTTC | CASSIDTSYGYTF
. | TRBJ2-3 | many | TRBV7-2 | 14 | TGTGCCAGCAGCTTAGATCCCCTCACAGATACGCAGTATTTT | CASSLDPLTDTQYF
TRBD1 | TRBJ2-3 | many | TRBV7-2 | 15 | TGTGCCAGCAGCTTAGAAGCGACAGGGGTAGATACGCAGTATTTT | CASSLEATGVDTQYF
. | TRBJ2-1 | many | TRBV7-2 | 13 | TGTGCCAGCAGCACCGGGACTCTCAATGAGCAGTTCTTC | CASSTGTLNEQFF
. | TRBJ1-5 | . | TRBV29-1 | 13 | TGCAGCGTTGTAGAAGGGGGCAATCAGCCCCAGCATTTT | CSVVEGGNQPQHF
. | TRBJ1-1 | many | TRBV12-3/TRBV12-4 | 14 | TGTGCCAGCAGTTTACAGGCAGGGTTCGGTGAAGCTTTCTTT | CASSLQAGFGEAFF
. | TRBJ1-2 | few | TRBV4-1 | 16 | TGCGCCAGCAGCCAACCTTGGTCCGGGACACTTATTGGCTACACCTTC | CASSQPWSGTLIGYTF
. | TRBJ1-5 | . | TRBV4-1 | 15 | TGCGCCAGCAGCCAAGGCGAGTTCGGGAATCAGCCCCAGCATTTT | CASSQGEFGNQPQHF
TRBD2 | TRBJ2-7 | . | TRBV28 | 16 | TGTGCCAGCAGTTTACGTGGTAGCGGGAAATCAAACGAGCAGTACTTC | CASSLRGSGKSNEQYF
. | TRBJ2-1 | few | TRBV27 | 13 | TGTGCCAGCAGTCCCACGGGAGACCATGAGCAGTTCTTC | CASSPTGDHEQFF
. | TRBJ2-1 | many | TRBV7-9 | 14 | TGTGCCAGCAGCTTACAAGCGGAAATCAATGAGCAGTTCTTC | CASSLQAEINEQFF
TRBD1 | TRBJ1-2 | . | TRBV7-2 | 14 | TGTGCCAGCAGCTTTGGGACAGGGGGGTTTGGCTACACCTTC | CASSFGTGGFGYTF
TRBD2 | TRBJ2-1 | many | TRBV7-2 | 14 | TGTGCCAGCAGCTTTGCCGGGACTAGCGATGAGCAGTTCTTC | CASSFAGTSDEQFF
. | TRBJ2-7 | many | TRBV7-9 | 13 | TGTGCCAGCAGCTTAGATGGAGGAACCGAGCAGTACTTC | CASSLDGGTEQYF
. | TRBJ2-5 | many | TRBV7-2 | 14 | TGTGCCAGCAGCTTTTCCCTTTTTGCCGAGACCCAGTACTTC | CASSFSLFAETQYF
. | TRBJ1-2 | few | TRBV19 | 16 | TGTGCCAGTAGTATCCCAGCTCGACACCCGAACTATGGCTACACCTTC | CASSIPARHPNYGYTF
. | TRBJ2-5 | few | TRBV20-1 | 13 | TGCAGTGCTTTCCCCAGCGGACAAGAGACCCAGTACTTC | CSAFPSGQETQYF
. | TRBJ1-5 | . | TRBV6-2/TRBV6-3 | 12 | TGTGCCAGCACCGCAGGGGATCAGCCCCAGCATTTT | CASTAGDQPQHF
TRBD1 | TRBJ2-5 | . | TRBV20-1 | 13 | TGCAGTGCTGACGGGACAGGGAAAGAGACCCAGTACTTC | CSADGTGKETQYF
TRBD2 | TRBJ2-7 | few | TRBV7-9 | 15 | TGTGCCAGCAGCTTAGTGGCGGGAGGGCCCTACGAGCAGTACTTC | CASSLVAGGPYEQYF
. | TRBJ1-5 | many | TRBV12-3/TRBV12-4 | 15 | TGTGCCAGCAGTTTAGGGGGGGGATTCAATCAGCCCCAGCATTTT | CASSLGGGFNQPQHF
. | TRBJ2-3 | . | TRBV28 | 15 | TGTGCCAGCAATCCTTCGGCGGCGAGCACAGATACGCAGTATTTT | CASNPSAASTDTQYF
TRBD2 | TRBJ2-3 | . | TRBV12-3/TRBV12-4 | 13 | TGTGCCAGCAGTTTGCTAGCGGGCGATACGCAGTATTTT | CASSLLAGDTQYF
. | TRBJ2-1 | few | TRBV11-2 | 14 | TGTGCCAGCAGTCCAGGACTAGGGGGAAATGAGCAGTTCTTC | CASSPGLGGNEQFF
TRBD1 | TRBJ1-1 | . | TRBV19 | 15 | TGTGCCAGTAGTATCAGTGGGACAGGGGGAACTGAAGCTTTCTTT | CASSISGTGGTEAFF
TRBD2 | TRBJ2-3 | many | TRBV7-8 | 17 | TGTGCCAGCAGCTTAGCGTCGGCGGGAGGGGTCACAGATACGCAGTATTTT | CASSLASAGGVTDTQYF
. | TRBJ1-5 | many | TRBV7-2 | 16 | TGTGCCAGCAGCTTGCTCGGCACTCGTGACAATCAGCCCCAGCATTTT | CASSLLGTRDNQPQHF
TRBD2 | TRBJ2-2 | few | TRBV6-1 | 17 | TGTGCCAGCAGTGCGATAGCGGGCCTAGGCGTAGCCGGGGAGCTGTTTTTT | CASSAIAGLGVAGELFF
. | TRBJ2-2 | . | TRBV6-2/TRBV6-3 | 13 | TGTGCCAGCAGCCCCTTAGTAATCGGGGAGCTGTTTTTT | CASSPLVIGELFF
. | TRBJ2-7 | . | TRBV10-3 | 12 | TGTGCCATCAGTGGCTCCTTCTACGAGCAGTACTTC | CAISGSFYEQYF